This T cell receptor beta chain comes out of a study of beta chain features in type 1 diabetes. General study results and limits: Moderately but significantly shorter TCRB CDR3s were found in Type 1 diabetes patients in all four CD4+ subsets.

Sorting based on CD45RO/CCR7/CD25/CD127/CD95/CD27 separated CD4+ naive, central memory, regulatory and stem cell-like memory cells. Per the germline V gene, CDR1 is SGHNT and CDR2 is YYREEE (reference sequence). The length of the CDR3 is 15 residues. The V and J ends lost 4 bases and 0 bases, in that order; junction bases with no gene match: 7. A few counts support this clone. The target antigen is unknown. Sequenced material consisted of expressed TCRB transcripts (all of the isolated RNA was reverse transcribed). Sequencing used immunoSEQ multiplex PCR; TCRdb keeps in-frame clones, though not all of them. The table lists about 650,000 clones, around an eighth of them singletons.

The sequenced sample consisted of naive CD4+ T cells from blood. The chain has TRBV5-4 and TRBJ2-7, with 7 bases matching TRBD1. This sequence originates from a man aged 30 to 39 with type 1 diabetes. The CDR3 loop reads CASSTGTASSYEQYF. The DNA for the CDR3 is TGTGCCAGCAGCACCGGGACAGCGAGCTCCTACGAGCAGTACTTC.